This TCR beta chain is drawn from a study of T cell responses to AZD1222 COVID-19 vaccine. Study-level results: Dominant CD4 TCR responses targeted spike regions 160-218 and 743-854.

Of note for this clone: Its antigen is still unknown.

This CDR3 has 13 residues. CDR1 and CDR2 (germline): SEHNR, FQNEAQ (reference sequence). J lost 6 bases, V lost 5 bases, and 3 bases had no gene match. The data were produced by immunoSEQ multiplex PCR, yet TCRdb's version contains in-frame clones alone and is incomplete. The sample carries 120,000 to 150,000 clones, 90% to 95% recorded once. Sequences were derived from peripheral blood, sampled on day 0 of AZD1222 vaccination. This TCR derives from an adult in good health. This chain links TRBV7-9 with TRBJ1-2, with 10 positions matching TRBD1. As DNA, the CDR3 is TGTGCCAGCAGCCGGGACAGGGGTAATGGCTACACCTTC. This gives the protein CASSRDRGNGYTF.